This T cell receptor beta chain stems from a study of cytomegalovirus exposure and HLA in healthy donors. Primers for the PCR totalled 60 Vbeta and 13 Jbeta. TCRdb's copy holds only in-frame clones and misses some; the assay was immunoSEQ multiplex PCR. There are roughly 120,000 clones in the sample; about 81% occur only once, and about 1% lies in the top ten. V trimming: 8 bases; J trimming: 1 base; junction bases outside the gene matches: 1. The germline CDR1 and CDR2 sequences are MNHEY and SMNVEV (reference sequence). The CDR3 is 12 residues long. This clonotype originated in a woman aged 25-40 years in good health and CMV-seronegative. The sample was PBMCs. The chain has TRBV27 and TRBJ1-1, with 7 bases lining up with TRBD1. CDR3: CASRTGNTEAFF. In DNA form, the CDR3 reads TGTGCCAGCCGGACAGGGAACACTGAAGCTTTCTTT.